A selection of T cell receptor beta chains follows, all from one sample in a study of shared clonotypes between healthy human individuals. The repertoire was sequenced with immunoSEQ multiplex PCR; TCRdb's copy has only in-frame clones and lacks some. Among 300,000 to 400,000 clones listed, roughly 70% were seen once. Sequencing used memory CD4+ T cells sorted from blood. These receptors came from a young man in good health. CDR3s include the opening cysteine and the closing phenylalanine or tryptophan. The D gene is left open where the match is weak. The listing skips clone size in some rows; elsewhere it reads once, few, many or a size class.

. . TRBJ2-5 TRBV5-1 TGCGCCAGCAGCTTGGACCGGGAGACCCAGTACTTC CASSLDRETQYF
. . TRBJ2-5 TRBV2 TGTGCCAGGACAAGCGAGGGCGGGACCCAGTACTTC CARTSEGGTQYF
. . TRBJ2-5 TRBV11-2 TGTGCCAGCAGCTTAAAGGCGTACCAAGAGACCCAGTACTTC CASSLKAYQETQYF
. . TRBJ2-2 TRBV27 TGTGCCAGCACCCGGGGTGGGAGTACGAACACCGGGGAGCTGTTTTTT CASTRGGSTNTGELFF
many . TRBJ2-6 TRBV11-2 TGTGCCAGCAGCCATATCCGGGGAACGGGGGCCAACGTCCTGACTTTC CASSHIRGTGANVLTF
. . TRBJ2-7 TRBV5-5 TGTGCCAGCAGCTTGGTGTCCGCCGGCTACGAGCAGTACTTC CASSLVSAGYEQYF
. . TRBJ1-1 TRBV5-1 TGCGCCAGCAGCTTGTTCGACATCCAGGGTCGGAACACTGAAGCTTTCTTT CASSLFDIQGRNTEAFF
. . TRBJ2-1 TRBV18 TGTGCCAGCTCACCAGGGCGGGAAGATCAGTTCTTC CASSPGREDQFF
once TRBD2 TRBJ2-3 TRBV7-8 TGTGCCAGCAGCTTAGCGACCGCGGGAGGGTTTTTTGGCGCAGATACGCAGTATTTT CASSLATAGGFFGADTQYF
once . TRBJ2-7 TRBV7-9 TGTGCCAGCAGCTTACATGATGGTGAGGAGCAGTACTTC CASSLHDGEEQYF
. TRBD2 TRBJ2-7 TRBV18 TGTGCCAGCTCACCCTCTAGCGGGCTCGGCTCCTACGAGCAGTACTTC CASSPSSGLGSYEQYF
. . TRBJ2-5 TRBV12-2 TGTGCAAGTCGCTTAACTAGCCACTCCAGGGAGACCCAGTACTTC CASRLTSHSRETQYF
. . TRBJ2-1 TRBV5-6 TGTGCCAGCAGAAGTCGGGACTCACTCTACAATGAGCAGTTCTTC CASRSRDSLYNEQFF
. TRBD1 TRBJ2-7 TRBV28 TGTGCCAGCAGTTTAAAGAGGGGGCGGTACGAGCAGTACTTC CASSLKRGRYEQYF
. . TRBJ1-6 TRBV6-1 TGTGCCAGCAGTGCAGGGCCCTATAATTCACCCCTCCACTTT CASSAGPYNSPLHF
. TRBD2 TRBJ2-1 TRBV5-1 TGCGCCAGCAGCTTGTTAATAGCGGGAGGGCGTAGCTCCTACAATGAGCAGTTCTTC CASSLLIAGGRSSYNEQFF
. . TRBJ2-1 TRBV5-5 TGTGCCAGCAGCTTGGGGAATTACAATGAGCAGTTCTTC CASSLGNYNEQFF
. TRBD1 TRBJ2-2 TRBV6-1 TGTGCCAGCAAGGGACAGGGGCAAAACACCGGGGAGCTGTTTTTT CASKGQGQNTGELFF
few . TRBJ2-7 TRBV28 TGTGCCAGCAGCAGGGTTCCCGGACCGTTTAGCTCCTACGAGCAGTACTTC CASSRVPGPFSSYEQYF
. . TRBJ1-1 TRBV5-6 TGTGCCAGCAGCCTGGGACTGGTGAACACTGAAGCTTTCTTT CASSLGLVNTEAFF
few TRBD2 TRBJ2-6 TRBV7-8 TGTGCCAGCAGCCCCTTTTTAGCGGGAGGCTCTGGGGCCAACGTCCTGACTTTC CASSPFLAGGSGANVLTF
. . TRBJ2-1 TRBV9 TGTGCCAGCAGCGTTGGTCGAGCAGGGATCAATGAGCAGTTCTTC CASSVGRAGINEQFF
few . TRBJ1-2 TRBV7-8 TGTGCCAGCAGCTTAGTTAAGGGTCTCGGCTACACCTTC CASSLVKGLGYTF